This T cell receptor (beta chain) originates from a study of T cell responses to AZD1222 COVID-19 vaccine. Study observations and caveats: Regions 160-218 and 743-854 held dominance among vaccine-associated CD4 TCRs, which spanned spike. Every sample of the repertoires postdated the peak T cell response.

CDR3 length: 13 amino acids. V lost 3 bases, J lost 7 bases, and 12 bases lay in between. Generated by immunoSEQ multiplex PCR, the TCRdb table keeps only in-frame clones and is missing some. Counted here are 100,000 to 120,000 clones, 81% occurring once; the ten biggest clones make up about 4.6%. In the case of this clone: Antigen unknown.

The receptor's source is an adult in good health. The sample here was peripheral blood, taken on day 0 of AZD1222 vaccination. This chain links TRBV12-3 or TRBV12-4 with TRBJ1-1, with D perhaps matching TRBD1 (5 bases). The chain's CDR3 is CASSLAQALEAFF. The CDR3 region has the DNA TGTGCCAGCAGTTTGGCACAGGCCCTTGAAGCTTTCTTT.